Below, 20 T cell receptor beta chains from the same sample are listed, as sequenced in a study of shared clonotypes between healthy human individuals. Naive CD8 cells lacked CD45RO and underwent positive selection for CCR7, leaving out terminally differentiated effector memory CD45RA+ cells. Repertoires were generated with immunoSEQ multiplex PCR, while TCRdb's copy carries only in-frame clones and drops some. The sample consists of roughly 550,000 clones, 95% to 96% of them appearing once. Sequencing input: naive CD8+ T cells sorted from blood. The source is a woman in her twenties or thirties in good health.

The CDR3, as DNA: TGTGCCAGCAGTTTATTGGTCGGGGGGGCCGGAACCTACGAGCAGTACTTC. Protein: CASSLLVGGAGTYEQYF. The V call is TRBV27, the J call TRBJ2-7; 8 bases align to TRBD2. The junction had 10 bases not matched to a gene; V was cut back by 1 base and J by 2 bases. Looked up from germline, CDR1 is MNHEY and CDR2 is SMNVEV (reference sequence). CDR3 length equals 17 residues.

This chain links TRBV19 with TRBJ2-3; 9 bases match TRBD2. This CDR3 has 15 residues. After removal of 5 bases from V and 4 bases from J, the junction contained 7 bases not matched to a gene. CDR1 is LNHDA and CDR2 is SQIVND in the germline V gene (reference sequence). CDR3 amino acids: CASSPLAGEADTQYF. CDR3 DNA: TGTGCCAGTAGTCCATTAGCGGGAGAAGCAGATACGCAGTATTTT.

The chain couples TRBV7-9 to TRBJ2-7; TRBD2 agrees at 9 bases. V was clipped by 4 bases and J by 2 bases; unmatched bases: 9. CDR1 and CDR2 from the germline V gene are SEHNR and FQNEAQ (reference sequence). The CDR3 loop spans 16 amino acids. This CDR3 reads CASSSPSGRMAYEQYF. CDR3 coding DNA: TGTGCCAGCAGCTCCCCCAGCGGGAGGATGGCCTACGAGCAGTACTTC.

This rearrangement joins TRBV7-8 to TRBJ2-7, with 7 nucleotides matching TRBD2. J was trimmed by 3 bases and V by 0 bases; bases with no gene match: 14. Germline CDR1 SGHVS, CDR2 FQNEAQ. The CDR3 is 18 residues long. CDR3 sequence reads: CASSLAASGRKTDYEQYF. The DNA for the CDR3 is TGTGCCAGCAGCTTAGCGGCTAGCGGAAGGAAAACGGACTACGAGCAGTACTTC.

V and J are TRBV29-1 and TRBJ2-7; a possible D gene is TRBD2 (6 bases). V shed 3 bases and J shed 1 base, with 13 bases lying between them. The CDR3 length is 14 residues. Germline CDR1 is SQVTM and CDR2 is ANQGSEA. The CDR3: CSVDMSGGSYEQYF. For the CDR3, the DNA is TGCAGCGTTGATATGAGCGGAGGGTCCTACGAGCAGTACTTC.

The rearrangement joins TRBV2 to TRBJ2-7; 8 bases map to TRBD1. V gave up 6 bases and J gave up 3 bases; unmatched junction bases: 7. CDR1 is SNHLY, CDR2 FYNNEI, per germline. The CDR3 has 14 amino acids. The CDR3 DNA sequence: TGTGCCAGCAGGATCCAGGGGGCCAACTACGAGCAGTACTTC. This encodes CASRIQGANYEQYF.

This sequence joins TRBV19 and TRBJ2-1, with a tentative D call TRBD2 (5 bases). Trimming removed 4 bases at V and 5 bases at J, with 12 bases between. CDR1 and CDR2 from the germline V gene are LNHDA and SQIVND (reference sequence). The CDR3 loop spans 14 amino acids. The CDR3 reads CASSNPLGNNEQFF. CDR3 nucleotide sequence: TGTGCCAGTAGTAACCCACTAGGAAACAATGAGCAGTTCTTC.

The chain recombines TRBV9 with TRBJ1-2; the D gene is possibly TRBD1 (6 bases). This CDR3 has 15 residues. Trimming took off 0 bases at V and 4 bases at J, with 13 bases between the two ends. In germline, CDR1 is SGDLS, CDR2 YYNGEE. The DNA of the CDR3 is TGTGCCAGCAGCGTAGGGGACACCAGTGCCTATGGCTACACCTTC. Its protein product is CASSVGDTSAYGYTF.

The rearrangement uses TRBV19 and TRBJ2-7; TRBD1 matches 7 bases. There are 18 residues in the CDR3. Germline V gene sequence: CDR1 LNHDA, CDR2 SQIVND (reference sequence). V lost 1 base and J lost 6; bases outside the gene matches: 18. In nucleotides, the CDR3 is TGTGCCAGTAGTATAGCTGGCAGGGGGTCAACTCGGAGCCCCGAGCAGTACTTC. This translates into CASSIAGRGSTRSPEQYF.

This chain uses TRBV6-5 with TRBJ2-5; possibly TRBD2 for D (5 bases). Germline-derived CDR1 and CDR2 are MNHEY and SVGAGI. The CDR3 has 15 residues. Trimming removed 6 bases from V and 5 bases from J, with 19 bases in between. CDR3: CASSRGSVGWETQYF. The CDR3 DNA reads as TGTGCCAGCAGCCGAGGGTCCGTGGGTTGGGAGACCCAGTACTTC.

The V gene is TRBV2, the J gene TRBJ1-2; 8 positions match TRBD1. The J segment lost 2 bases and the V segment lost 5 bases, leaving 16 bases of the junction unmatched. This CDR3 is 18 amino acids long. The germline V gene has CDR1 SNHLY and CDR2 FYNNEI. CDR3 coding DNA: TGTGCCAGCAGTATGCGACAGGGGACGACTCGGACAAACTATGGCTACACCTTC. This sequence encodes CASSMRQGTTRTNYGYTF.

CDR3 coding DNA: TGTGCCAGCAGCGTTCAGGATTGGGGGACCGGGGAGCTGTTTTTT. It encodes CASSVQDWGTGELFF. This rearrangement joins TRBV9 to TRBJ2-2; either TRBD1 or TRBD2 may supply D (5 bases each). The ends were cut back, 2 bases at V and 5 bases at J, with 13 bases in the middle. This CDR3 is 15 amino acids long. Germline assignment: CDR1 SGDLS and CDR2 YYNGEE.

This clone appeared once. This rearrangement joins TRBV5-6 to TRBJ2-7; D is unresolved. V lost 5 bases and J 2 bases, leaving 8 bases between the germline ends. The CDR3 contains 12 residues. Germline V lookup: CDR1 SGHDT, CDR2 YYEEEE. The CDR3, as DNA: TGTGCCAGCAGTGGAACAGCCTACGAGCAGTACTTC. Translation gives CASSGTAYEQYF. Full variable domain (remainder filled in from reference TRBV5-6 and TRBJ2-7): DAGVTQSPTHLIKTRGQQVTLRCSPKSGHDTVSWYQQALGQGPQFIFQYYEEEERQRGNFPDRFSGHQFPNYSSELNVNALLLGDSALYLCASSGTAYEQYFGPGTRLTVT.

The chain carries TRBV28 and TRBJ2-3; TRBD1 agrees at 7 bases. This CDR3 spans 15 amino acids. Germline lookup yields CDR1 MDHEN and CDR2 SYDVKM. The ends lost 2 bases at V and 3 bases at J; junction bases unmatched: 5. The CDR3 region has the DNA TGTGCCAGCAGTTTAGATTACAGGGGAACAGATACGCAGTATTTT. Protein product: CASSLDYRGTDTQYF.

V usage is TRBV6-4 and J usage is TRBJ1-1; 9 bases align to TRBD1. The germline V gene has CDR1 MRHNA and CDR2 SNTAGT. This CDR3 has 16 residues. V was pared by 2 bases and J by 4 bases, with 8 bases of the junction left unmatched. CDR3 loop: CASSDTTGTGLTEAFF. CDR3 coding DNA: TGTGCCAGCAGTGACACCACCGGGACAGGGCTCACTGAAGCTTTCTTT.

J is TRBJ2-5 and V is TRBV7-9; maybe TRBD1 (5 bases). V was trimmed by 5 bases and J by 2 bases, leaving 15 bases between them. Germline V gene sequence: CDR1 SEHNR, CDR2 FQNEAQ (reference sequence). The CDR3 has 15 amino acids. The CDR3 DNA reads TGTGCCAGCAGCCGAACGACAGAAGGACAAGAGACCCAGTACTTC. Amino acids: CASSRTTEGQETQYF.

The chain couples TRBV5-1 to TRBJ2-5; 7 bases match TRBD1. The CDR3 has 13 amino acids. Germline loops: CDR1 SGHRS, CDR2 YFSETQ. V gave up 8 bases and J gave up 1 base; unmatched junction bases: 5. The CDR3 coding sequence is TGCGCCAGTCAAGACAGGGTCCAAGAGACCCAGTACTTC. Its translation: CASQDRVQETQYF.

This rearrangement joins TRBV6-5 to TRBJ2-5; no reliable D call. The DNA end lines up better with TRBJ2-7; the J call may be wrong. CDR1 is MNHEY, CDR2 SVGAGI, per germline. This CDR3 has 14 residues. The CDR3 DNA reads TGTGCCAGCAGTTACTCGGAGCTCCACTACGAGCAGTACTTC. Translating it yields CASSYSELHYEQYF.

The rearrangement links TRBV7-9 to TRBJ2-3, with 9 bases fitting TRBD2. Germline CDR1 is SEHNR and CDR2 is FQNEAQ (reference sequence). The CDR3 consists of 13 residues. V trimming: 8 bases; J trimming: 1 base; junction bases outside the gene matches: 1. CDR3 sequence (DNA): TGTGCCAGCGGGACTAGCCGCACAGATACGCAGTATTTT. It is translated as CASGTSRTDTQYF.

This clone was detected once. V gene TRBV2 combines with J gene TRBJ1-5, with a weak D call TRBD1 (5 bases). Trimming pared 6 bases from V and 2 bases from J, leaving 14 bases between. The germline gives CDR1 SNHLY, CDR2 FYNNEI. This CDR3 spans 15 amino acids. The CDR3 spells CASSLGGFGNQPQHF. The CDR3 DNA follows: TGTGCCAGCAGCCTCGGGGGGTTTGGCAATCAGCCCCAGCATTTT.